These 27 T cell receptor beta chains came from one sample sequenced in a study of memory CD4+ T cells and cytomegalovirus serostatus. Single viable CD3+CD4+CD8-CD45RO+ cells were sorted as the memory CD4+ T cells. Sequencing was performed with immunoSEQ multiplex PCR; in TCRdb, only in-frame clones are kept and a portion is missing. The table records about 48,000 clones, roughly 78% of them present only once. Sample: memory CD4+ T cells from blood. These receptor sequences come from an adult in good health and CMV-seronegative.

The chain uses TRBV7-6 and TRBJ2-2; a possible D gene is TRBD1 (5 bases). Germline CDR1 reads SGHVS; CDR2 reads FNYEAQ. Between the trimmed V and J ends, which lost 2 bases and 3 bases, there was a span of 10 bases. The CDR3 covers 15 residues. CDR3 sequence reads: CASSLTGAHTGELFF. For the CDR3, the DNA is TGTGCCAGCAGCTTAACAGGCGCCCACACCGGGGAGCTGTTTTTT.

The chain uses TRBV30 and TRBJ1-6; maybe TRBD1 (6 bases). Germline assignment: CDR1 GTSNPN and CDR2 SVGIG (reference sequence). CDR3 length: 12 amino acids. Trimming shortened V by 2 bases and J by 7 bases, and 6 bases separated the two germline ends. DNA of the CDR3: TGTGCCTGGAGTACAGGGAATTCACCCCTCCACTTT. Translating gives CAWSTGNSPLHF.

The chain recombines TRBV27 with TRBJ1-1, with D unclear. From germline, CDR1 is MNHEY and CDR2 SMNVEV (reference sequence). Trimming pared 8 bases from V and 4 bases from J, leaving 11 bases between. The CDR3 spans 12 residues. The CDR3 sequence: CASSDAFTEAFF. CDR3 DNA: TGTGCCAGCTCGGACGCATTCACTGAAGCTTTCTTT.

In its sample, this clone was seen a few times. The chain joins TRBV2 to TRBJ1-4, with a possible D match to TRBD1 (5 bases). This CDR3 is 15 amino acids long. In germline, CDR1 is SNHLY, CDR2 FYNNEI. V was pared by 2 bases and J by 7 bases, with 14 bases between. The CDR3 loop reads CASSESRDRPEKLFF. Here the CDR3 DNA reads TGTGCCAGCAGTGAAAGTCGGGACCGCCCTGAAAAACTGTTTTTT.

The chain employs TRBV30 and TRBJ1-2; possible D gene TRBD1, 5 bases. V shed 1 base and J shed 8 bases, with 14 bases lying between them. This CDR3 is built from 13 residues. Germline CDR1 GTSNPN, CDR2 SVGIG (reference sequence). CDR3 sequence (DNA): TGTGCCTGGAGTGGGGAGCAGGGAGGAGGCTACACCTTC. Its protein product is CAWSGEQGGGYTF. Full variable domain (remainder filled in from reference TRBV30 and TRBJ1-2): SQTIHQWPATLVQPVGSPLSLECTVEGTSNPNLYWYRQAAGRGLQLLFYSVGIGQISSEVPQNLSASRPQDRQFILSSKKLLLSDSGFYLCAWSGEQGGGYTFGSGTRLTVV.

The chain joins TRBV5-6 to TRBJ1-5; D is perhaps TRBD1 (5 bases). V lost 3 bases to trimming and J lost 3 bases, with 10 bases between them. CDR1 and CDR2 (germline): SGHDT, YYEEEE. The CDR3 contains 14 residues. CDR3 DNA sequence: TGTGCCAGCAGCTGGGGACGGCACAATCAGCCCCAGCATTTT. This encodes CASSWGRHNQPQHF.

The chain is built from TRBV27 and TRBJ2-6; tentatively, D is TRBD2 (5 bases). The V end lost 7 bases, the J end lost 3 bases, and 10 bases lay between the germline ends. The CDR3 is 14 residues long. Germline CDR1 MNHEY, CDR2 SMNVEV (reference sequence). The DNA of the CDR3 is TGTGCCAGCAATGTACGGGGTGGGGCCAACGTCCTGACTTTC. Translating gives CASNVRGGANVLTF.

This chain links TRBV11-1 with TRBJ1-1; D call uncertain. Trimming stripped 4 bases from V and 5 bases from J, with 14 bases between. There are 14 residues in the CDR3. In germline, CDR1 is SGHAT, CDR2 FQDESV (reference sequence). CDR3 amino acids: CASSSRGPWTEAFF. In DNA form, the CDR3 reads TGTGCCAGCAGCTCTCGAGGCCCCTGGACTGAAGCTTTCTTT.

CDR3 DNA sequence: TGTGCCAGCAGCTTGTCGTGGGGGGCTTCGGGTGGCTACACCTTC. Protein sequence: CASSLSWGASGGYTF. The J gene is TRBJ1-2, the V gene TRBV5-4; weak D call: TRBD1 (6 bases). Germline assignment: CDR1 SGHNT and CDR2 YYREEE (reference sequence). Between the trimmed V and J ends, which lost 1 base and 7 bases, there was a span of 17 bases. The CDR3 spans 15 residues.

V usage is TRBV5-5 and J usage is TRBJ2-5, with a tentative D call TRBD2 (5 bases). The CDR3 has 15 residues. The germline V gene encodes CDR1 SGHKS and CDR2 YYEKEE (reference sequence). V lost 1 base and J 1 base, leaving 11 bases between the germline ends. The CDR3 DNA follows: TGTGCCAGCAGCTTGCGGTCGAGGGCCCAAGAGACCCAGTACTTC. Translated: CASSLRSRAQETQYF. The entire variable domain, with the rest obtained from reference TRBV5-5 and TRBJ2-5, is as follows: DAGVTQSPTHLIKTRGQQVTLRCSPISGHKSVSWYQQVLGQGPQFIFQYYEKEERGRGNFPDRFSARQFPNYSSELNVNALLLGDSALYLCASSLRSRAQETQYFGPGTRLLVL.

The CDR3 here is CASSSQGFYEQYF. The CDR3 DNA reads as TGTGCCAGCAGCTCACAGGGCTTCTACGAGCAGTACTTC. The V call is TRBV7-9, the J call TRBJ2-7; weak D call: TRBD1 (6 bases). The CDR3 loop spans 13 amino acids. V lost 4 bases to trimming and J lost 3 bases, with 10 bases between them. The germline V gene encodes CDR1 SEHNR and CDR2 FQNEAQ (reference sequence).

The chain combines TRBV21-1 with TRBJ2-7. TRBV21-1 is termed a pseudogene. This CDR3 spans 13 amino acids. CDR3 nucleotide sequence: TGTGCCAGCCGGGCGGGCAGAGGGGACGAGCAGTACTTC. The encoded protein is CASRAGRGDEQYF.

The CDR3 DNA reads as TGTGCCAGCAGCTTACCCGCGGACTCTAGGGTAAGCGAGCAGTACTTC. Its protein product is CASSLPADSRVSEQYF. This sequence joins TRBV7-6 and TRBJ2-7, with D perhaps matching TRBD2 (5 bases). The V end lost 2 bases, the J end lost 6 bases, and 20 bases lay between the germline ends. Germline CDR1 SGHVS, CDR2 FNYEAQ. The CDR3 extends over 16 amino acids.

This clone was detected only once. The chain has TRBV14 and TRBJ2-7; no clear D gene. The germline V and J ends were trimmed by 0 bases and 2 bases, with 11 bases remaining between them. Looked up from germline, CDR1 is SGHDN and CDR2 is FVKESK. The CDR3 loop spans 15 amino acids. The DNA of the CDR3 is TGTGCCAGCAGCCAAGATCGGAGAGGTACCTACGAGCAGTACTTC. Protein product: CASSQDRRGTYEQYF.

Judged by abundance, this clone is medium-sized. J is TRBJ2-1 and V is TRBV28; D is possibly TRBD1 (6 bases). The CDR3 is 16 amino acids. V lost 7 bases to trimming and J lost 6 bases, with 22 bases between them. Germline assignment: CDR1 MDHEN and CDR2 SYDVKM. The CDR3 spells CASTPPTGRRGNEQFF. The DNA for the CDR3 is TGTGCCAGCACTCCCCCGACAGGACGTCGGGGCAATGAGCAGTTCTTC.

The chain employs TRBV19 and TRBJ1-1, with unresolved D. The germline CDR1 and CDR2 sequences are LNHDA and SQIVND (reference sequence). CDR3 size: 14 residues. V was clipped by 3 bases and J by 3 bases, with 11 bases between them. For the CDR3, the DNA is TGTGCCAGTAGTATTTTTTCTCCGGACACTGAAGCTTTCTTT. As protein: CASSIFSPDTEAFF.

The rearrangement links TRBV28 to TRBJ2-5; D may be TRBD2 (5 bases). Germline CDR1 and CDR2: MDHEN and SYDVKM. The CDR3 consists of 13 residues. The V gene lost 3 bases and the J gene lost 7 bases, with 12 bases spanning the gap. DNA of the CDR3: TGTGCCAGCAGTTTCAGCGGACTTTGGACCCAGTACTTC. Its protein is CASSFSGLWTQYF.

This sequence joins TRBV19 and TRBJ1-2, with D perhaps matching TRBD1 (6 bases). V gave up 4 bases and J gave up 0 bases, with 15 bases separating them. Germline-derived CDR1 and CDR2 are LNHDA and SQIVND (reference sequence). The CDR3 covers 16 residues. The CDR3 DNA reads TGTGCCAGTAGTACCCGCACAGGGCGGTCTAACTATGGCTACACCTTC. Protein sequence: CASSTRTGRSNYGYTF.

The CDR3 spells CASSTWTGRRSYEQYF. In nucleotides, the CDR3 is TGTGCCAGTAGTACCTGGACAGGCAGGCGTTCCTACGAGCAGTACTTC. The chain links TRBV19 to TRBJ2-7, with TRBD1 matching over 7 bases. V lost 4 bases to trimming and J lost 1 base; unmatched junction nucleotides: 10. Germline V gene lookup returns CDR1 LNHDA and CDR2 SQIVND (reference sequence). This CDR3 spans 16 amino acids.

The rearrangement uses TRBV7-9 and TRBJ1-2, with 7 positions matching TRBD1. The V gene's germline CDR1 is SEHNR and CDR2 FQNEAQ (reference sequence). V was pared by 2 bases and J by 4 bases, with 4 bases of the junction left unmatched. The CDR3 contains 14 residues. DNA of the CDR3: TGTGCCAGCAGCTTAAGGACAGGCCTCTATGGCTACACCTTC. Protein product: CASSLRTGLYGYTF.

The V call is TRBV30, the J call TRBJ2-3; D is unresolved. Germline CDR1 GTSNPN, CDR2 SVGIG (reference sequence). V was pared by 3 bases and J by 2 bases, with 6 bases between. CDR3 length: 12 residues. This CDR3 reads CAWSLSTDTQYF. CDR3 nucleotide sequence: TGTGCCTGGAGCCTCTCCACAGATACGCAGTATTTT. The entire variable domain, with the rest obtained from reference TRBV30 and TRBJ2-3, is as follows: SQTIHQWPATLVQPVGSPLSLECTVEGTSNPNLYWYRQAAGRGLQLLFYSVGIGQISSEVPQNLSASRPQDRQFILSSKKLLLSDSGFYLCAWSLSTDTQYFGPGTRLTVL.

The V and J genes are TRBV28 and TRBJ1-5; the D is unclear. The V end was cut by 2 bases, the J end by 4 bases, with 6 bases between. Germline V gives CDR1 MDHEN, CDR2 SYDVKM. CDR3 length: 13 amino acids. CDR3 coding DNA: TGTGCCAGCAGTTTAACCGGGAATCAGCCCCAGCATTTT. Protein product: CASSLTGNQPQHF.

The chain carries TRBV2 and TRBJ1-4; D ambiguous. Germline assignment: CDR1 SNHLY and CDR2 FYNNEI. The CDR3 loop spans 15 amino acids. The V end was cut by 6 bases, the J end by 5 bases, with 16 bases between. For the CDR3, the DNA is TGTGCCAGCAGGAAAGGTGGGCGCTTGAATGAAAAACTGTTTTTT. This encodes CASRKGGRLNEKLFF.

The table lists this clone with a count of one. The chain's CDR3 is CASSFSPQNIQYF. The DNA for the CDR3 is TGCGCCAGCAGCTTCAGCCCCCAAAACATTCAGTACTTC. This sequence joins TRBV5-1 and TRBJ2-4; D is ambiguous. V lost 2 bases to trimming and J lost 5 bases, with 8 bases between them. This CDR3 has 13 amino acids. Germline V gene data show CDR1 as SGHRS and CDR2 as YFSETQ.

This clone has more than one count but fewer than ten. The chain is built from TRBV6-6 and TRBJ2-7; 7 positions match TRBD1. Germline CDR1 is MNHNY and CDR2 is SVGAGI (reference sequence). The CDR3 is 14 residues long. The V gene end was trimmed by 7 bases and the J gene end by 3 bases; junction bases not matched to a gene: 9. CDR3 loop: CASTGDSEDYEQYF. The CDR3 DNA follows: TGTGCCAGCACCGGGGACAGTGAAGACTACGAGCAGTACTTC.

CDR3 amino acids: CASNHKGTGPYEQYF. As DNA, the CDR3 is TGTGCCAGCAACCACAAGGGGACAGGCCCATACGAGCAGTACTTC. The V gene is TRBV7-2, the J gene TRBJ2-7, with 8 nucleotides matching TRBD1. The germline gives CDR1 SGHTA, CDR2 FQGNSA. This CDR3 has 15 residues. Germline trimming cut 7 bases from V and 4 bases from J; bases unmatched to any gene: 12.

V and J are TRBV2 and TRBJ1-3, with D perhaps matching TRBD1 (5 bases). The germline V gene has CDR1 SNHLY and CDR2 FYNNEI. The CDR3 runs to 17 residues. Trimming pared 3 bases from V and 1 base from J, leaving 16 bases between. The CDR3 loop is CASSDIGQKGSGNTIYF. The CDR3 nucleotides are TGTGCCAGCAGTGATATAGGGCAGAAGGGGTCTGGAAACACCATATATTTT. Filled out from reference TRBV2 and TRBJ1-3, the complete variable domain reads EPEVTQTPSHQVTQMGQEVILRCVPISNHLYFYWYRQILGQKVEFLVSFYNNEISEKSEIFDDQFSVERPDGSNFTLKIRSTKLEDSAMYFCASSDIGQKGSGNTIYFGEGSWLTVV.